This T cell receptor beta chain stems from a study of T cells in Graves' hyperthyroidism and ophthalmopathy. Germline V CDR1 and CDR2: MGHDK, SYGVNS. The CDR3 totals 15 residues. With V trimmed by 2 bases and J by 4 bases, 5 bases remained unmatched. Those patients with uncontrolled infection, other autoimmune disease, pregnancy or lactation were excluded. RNA transcripts yielded amplified TCR beta CDR3 regions. HTBI primers drove first-round RT-PCR of the TCR CDR3. MiXCR, applied by TCRdb to the multiplex PCR reads, yields one record per CDR3 protein. This sample yields roughly 500,000 distinct CDR3 sequences, of which under 25% are seen a single time; around 47% belongs to the top ten.

Sequencing used blood. The receptor was isolated from a woman aged 70-85 years with Graves' ophthalmopathy. This sequence joins TRBV25-1 and TRBJ2-5; TRBD1 agrees at 9 bases. For the CDR3, the DNA is TGTGCCAGCAGTGAAACAGGGGGCCTAAGAGAGACCCAGTACTTC. This encodes CASSETGGLRETQYF. The whole variable domain, remainder taken from reference TRBV25-1 and TRBJ2-5, is EADIYQTPRYLVIGTGKKITLECSQTMGHDKMYWYQQDPGMELHLIHYSYGVNSTEKGDLSSESTVSRIRTEHFPLTLESARPSHTSQYLCASSETGGLRETQYFGPGTRLLVL.